A selection of T cell receptor beta chains follows, all from one sample in a study of cytomegalovirus exposure and HLA in healthy donors. Profiled with immunoSEQ multiplex PCR; TCRdb holds only in-frame clones, not every one. The table lists 100,000 or so clones, more than 85% of them singletons. Sequencing input: PBMCs. The receptors originated from a woman aged 18-29 years in good health and CMV-seropositive. Both conserved end residues are part of each CDR3. Each record gives: clone size, D gene, V gene, J gene, CDR3 DNA, CDR3 protein. The D gene is left open where the match is weak. Clone size is stated in some rows and not others, as once, few, many or a class when expanded.

NA	NA	TRBV2	TRBJ1-4	TGTGCCAGCAGCGAATCCACTGACAGCACTAATGAAAAACTGTTTTTT	CASSESTDSTNEKLFF
NA	TRBD1	TRBV6-1	TRBJ1-1	TGTGCCAGCAGTAACCGGGACAGGGGCCTTGAAGCTTTCTTT	CASSNRDRGLEAFF
NA	NA	TRBV27	TRBJ2-7	TGTGCCAGCAGTTTAAGCAGGGACAAACACGAGCAGTACTTC	CASSLSRDKHEQYF
NA	NA	TRBV28	TRBJ1-2	TGTGCCAGCGAGGGAGGCTATGGCTACACCTTC	CASEGGYGYTF
NA	TRBD1	TRBV15	TRBJ1-4	TGTGCCACCAGCAGAACAGGGGGCGATAATGAAAAACTGTTTTTT	CATSRTGGDNEKLFF
once	NA	TRBV27	TRBJ2-2	TGTGCCAGCAGTTCAGAATTAACAGGCACCGGGGAGCTGTTTTTT	CASSSELTGTGELFF
NA	NA	TRBV19	TRBJ1-4	TGTGCCAGTAGTTCGAGATCGGGGGGGTCTAATGAAAAACTGTTTTTT	CASSSRSGGSNEKLFF
once	NA	TRBV20-1	TRBJ2-5	TGCAGTACGGTGTCCCAAGAGACCCAGTACTTC	CSTVSQETQYF
NA	NA	TRBV2	TRBJ2-7	TGTGCCAGCAGTGAAGCAGGGGAAGCCTACGAGCAGTACTTC	CASSEAGEAYEQYF
NA	NA	TRBV5-6	TRBJ2-7	TGTGCCAGCAGCCGGAGAGGAACGGAGGAGCAGTACTTC	CASSRRGTEEQYF
NA	NA	TRBV9	TRBJ2-6	TGTGCCAGCAGCCTGGGGGCCTCTGGGGCCAACGTCCTGACTTTC	CASSLGASGANVLTF
NA	NA	TRBV6-6	TRBJ1-2	TGTGCCAGCAGTTCCAGGGAAGGCTACACCTTC	CASSSREGYTF
NA	TRBD1	TRBV28	TRBJ1-2	TGTGCCAGCAGCCCCGGGACAGTCCATGGCTACACCTTC	CASSPGTVHGYTF
NA	NA	TRBV6-5	TRBJ1-5	TGTGCCAGCACCATAACGTATCAATCGGATCAGCCCCAGCATTTT	CASTITYQSDQPQHF
NA	NA	TRBV7-9	TRBJ2-3	TGTGCCAGCACCCTGACACGCTTGAGCCCAGATACGCAGTATTTT	CASTLTRLSPDTQYF
once	NA	TRBV5-1	TRBJ1-2	TGCGCCAGCAGCCCCGAGGCACTCTATGGCTACACCTTC	CASSPEALYGYTF
NA	NA	TRBV7-9	TRBJ2-2	TGTGCCAGCAGCTCCATCCGACCGGGAACCGGGGAGCTGTTTTTT	CASSSIRPGTGELFF